The 2 T cell receptor beta chains given below trace back to one sample, sequenced in a study of T cell repertoires in cytomegalovirus infection (dated by TCRdb to the late 2010s). The reads were generated on an Illumina HiSeq 1500. TCRdb took the public reads, trimmed them with fastp at Q25, ran MiXCR for clone calling and kept in-frame beta chains. Each CDR3 protein appears once, grouped with its most common genes and DNA. The sample table lists over 100,000 distinct CDR3 sequences, about 17% of them with a count of one. The ten most abundant clones make up about 7.3% of the sample. The sequencing input was PBMCs. The source is a human donor in good health (CMV status not recorded). Some clones in this sample may be carry-over from other donors' samples.

This clonotype was seen many times. The rearrangement links TRBV9 to TRBJ2-1; a weak D match, TRBD2 (6 bases). CDR1 SGDLS and CDR2 YYNGEE come from the germline V gene. The CDR3 is 16 amino acids. With 2 bases removed from V and 1 base from J, the gap between germline ends came to 13 bases. The CDR3 DNA sequence: TGTGCCAGCAGCGTTCCCCGGGACTCGTCCTACAATGAGCAGTTCTTC. As protein: CASSVPRDSSYNEQFF.

This clonotype was detected many times. V is TRBV4-2 and J is TRBJ1-2; 8 bases fit TRBD1. This CDR3 is built from 16 residues. In germline, CDR1 is LGHNA, CDR2 YNFKEQ. Trimming at V came to 0 bases and at J to 5 bases, leaving 8 bases not matched to a gene. The chain's CDR3 is CASSQDLGQGGYGYTF. DNA for the CDR3: TGTGCCAGCAGCCAAGATCTTGGACAGGGTGGATATGGCTACACCTTC.